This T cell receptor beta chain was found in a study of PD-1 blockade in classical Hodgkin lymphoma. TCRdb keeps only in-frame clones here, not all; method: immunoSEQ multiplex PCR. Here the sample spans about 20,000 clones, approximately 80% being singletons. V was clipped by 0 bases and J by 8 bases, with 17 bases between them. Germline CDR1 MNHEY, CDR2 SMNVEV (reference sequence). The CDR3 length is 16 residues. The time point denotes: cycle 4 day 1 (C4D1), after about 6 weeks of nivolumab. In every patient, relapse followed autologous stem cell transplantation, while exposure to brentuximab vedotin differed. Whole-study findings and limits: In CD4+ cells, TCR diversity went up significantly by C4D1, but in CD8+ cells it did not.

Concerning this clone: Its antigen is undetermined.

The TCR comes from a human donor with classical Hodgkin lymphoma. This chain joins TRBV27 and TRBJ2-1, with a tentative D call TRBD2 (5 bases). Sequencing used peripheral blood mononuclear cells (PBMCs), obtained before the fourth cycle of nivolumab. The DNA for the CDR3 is TGTGCCAGCAGTTTATCGAAAGGGCCCGGGATAGATGAGCAGTTCTTC. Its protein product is CASSLSKGPGIDEQFF.